This passage covers 17 T cell receptor beta chains from one sample sequenced in a study of CD8 T cells in ankylosing spondylitis. Study results and caveats: A TCR beta motif of under ten highly homologous variants appeared characteristic of ankylosing spondylitis blood.

No antigen has been assigned to these receptors. TCRdb re-analysed the 5' RACE reads in MiXCR, keeping a single row per CDR3 protein. The sample contains over 700,000 distinct CDR3 sequences, about 20% of which appear only once. The sample taken for sequencing was blood, either unsorted or a sorted T cell fraction (not recorded which). Receptors originate from a male donor with ankylosing spondylitis.

The sample holds a few counts of this clonotype. Here the CDR3 reads CASSLIYGDGELFF. DNA of the CDR3: TGTGCCAGCAGTTTAATCTACGGAGACGGGGAGCTGTTTTTT. This chain uses TRBV12-3 or TRBV12-4 with TRBJ2-2; D is unresolved. Trimming stripped 2 bases from V and 7 bases from J, with 11 bases between. The length of the CDR3 is 14 residues.

This chain joins TRBV18 and TRBJ2-1; maybe TRBD2 (5 bases). Germline V lookup: CDR1 KGHSH, CDR2 LQKENI. The ends were cut back, 3 bases at V and 1 base at J, with 16 bases in the middle. This CDR3 spans 17 amino acids. For the CDR3, the DNA is TGTGCCAGCTCACCTGTCCAAGCGGTTGTTTCCTACAATGAGCAGTTCTTC. It specifies CASSPVQAVVSYNEQFF. The full variable domain, in which reference TRBV18 and TRBJ2-1 provide the parts outside the CDR3, is NAGVMQNPRHLVRRRGQEARLRCSPMKGHSHVYWYRQLPEEGLKFMVYLQKENIIDESGMPKERFSAEFPKEGPSILRIQQVVRGDSAAYFCASSPVQAVVSYNEQFFGPGTRLTVL.

The chain is built from TRBV6-1 and TRBJ2-4; D possibly corresponds to TRBD2 (6 bases). There are 15 residues in the CDR3. V dropped 3 bases and J dropped 0 bases, with 9 bases sitting between them. From germline, CDR1 is MNHNS and CDR2 SASEGT. CDR3 residues: CASSDAGLAKNIQYF. In DNA, the CDR3 is TGTGCCAGCAGTGACGCGGGACTAGCCAAAAACATTCAGTACTTC.

This clonotype was seen more than once but under ten times. The rearrangement joins TRBV27 to TRBJ1-6, with D perhaps TRBD1 (5 bases). Germline loops: CDR1 MNHEY, CDR2 SMNVEV (reference sequence). The germline V and J ends were trimmed by 5 bases and 3 bases, with 14 bases remaining between them. The CDR3 has 16 amino acids. The DNA for the CDR3 is TGTGCCAGCAGTGCCATGGGACCGGACTATAATTCACCCCTCCACTTT. Translated, it gives CASSAMGPDYNSPLHF.

CDR3 protein: CSARGQGAGLNTEAFF. The CDR3 DNA is TGCAGTGCTAGAGGCCAGGGTGCGGGATTGAACACTGAAGCTTTCTTT. The chain recombines TRBV20-1 with TRBJ1-1; D perhaps matches TRBD1 (5 bases). V was cut by 1 base and J by 0 bases, with 15 bases left in between. Germline V lookup: CDR1 DFQATT, CDR2 SNEGSKA (reference sequence). The CDR3 is 16 residues long.

This clonotype was detected a few times. The chain joins TRBV7-3 to TRBJ2-1; 7 bases agree with TRBD1. CDR1 is SGHTA and CDR2 is FQGTGA in the germline V gene. The CDR3 runs 12 residues. Germline trimming cut 8 bases from V and 5 bases from J; bases unmatched to any gene: 3. CDR3 loop: CASGTEDNEQFF. CDR3 nucleotide sequence: TGTGCCAGCGGGACAGAAGACAATGAGCAGTTCTTC.

This clonotype has ten or more counts. This rearrangement joins TRBV12-3 or TRBV12-4 to TRBJ1-2, with D unresolved. Trimming took 2 bases from V and 0 from J, leaving 13 bases between them. The CDR3 length is 16 residues. The CDR3 nucleotides are TGTGCCAGCAGTTTAATCGTGGCTGCCTCTAACTATGGCTACACCTTC. Amino acids: CASSLIVAASNYGYTF.

V gene TRBV12-3 or TRBV12-4 combines with J gene TRBJ2-7, with TRBD2 matching over 9 bases. Losses at the gene ends were 4 bases for V and 4 bases for J; bases not matched to a gene: 14. CDR3 length: 17 residues. CDR3 residues: CASSSLAGERGPYEQYF. DNA for the CDR3: TGTGCCAGCAGTTCACTAGCGGGCGAGCGGGGGCCTTACGAGCAGTACTTC.

The V gene is TRBV6-1, the J gene TRBJ1-2; D is uncertain. CDR1 is MNHNS, CDR2 SASEGT, per germline. The CDR3 extends over 15 amino acids. Trimming left V 7 bases short and J 6 bases short, with 21 bases between. The CDR3 coding sequence is TGTGCCAGCATCACCCTGGCCGGGATGAGGAATGGCTACACCTTC. Translation: CASITLAGMRNGYTF.

V and J are TRBV24-1 and TRBJ2-3, with 10 bases fitting TRBD1. The germline V gene has CDR1 KGHDR and CDR2 SFDVKD. This CDR3 has 16 residues. V trimming: 4 bases; J trimming: 0 bases; junction bases outside the gene matches: 3. CDR3 nucleotides: TGTGCCACCAGTGACGACAGGGGGCCCAGCACAGATACGCAGTATTTT. Amino acid sequence: CATSDDRGPSTDTQYF.

The table lists this clonotype with many counts. The chain has TRBV29-1 and TRBJ2-7; TRBD2 matches at 10 bases. Per the germline V gene, CDR1 is SQVTM and CDR2 is ANQGSEA. The CDR3 spans 12 residues. V lost 4 bases, J lost 5 bases, and 2 bases stayed unmatched. CDR3 region: CSVGLAGNEQYF. The DNA for the CDR3 is TGCAGCGTTGGACTAGCGGGCAACGAGCAGTACTTC.

The rearrangement uses TRBV15 and TRBJ1-1; TRBD1 is a possible D gene (5 bases). Looked up from germline, CDR1 is LNHNV and CDR2 is YYDKDF (reference sequence). The V end lost 3 bases, the J end lost 3 bases, and 8 bases lay between the germline ends. The CDR3 has 13 amino acids. This CDR3 reads CATSRQGDTEAFF. DNA for the CDR3: TGTGCCACCAGCAGGCAGGGTGACACTGAAGCTTTCTTT.

The chain combines TRBV18 with TRBJ1-2, with a possible D match to TRBD1 (5 bases). Germline CDR1 reads KGHSH; CDR2 reads LQKENI. Trimming stripped 6 bases from V and 4 bases from J, with 12 bases between. The CDR3 is made up of 13 amino acids. CDR3 bases: TGTGCCAGCTCGCGGGACGGATTCTATGGCTACACCTTC. Its protein is CASSRDGFYGYTF.

This clonotype has a handful of counts. The chain's CDR3 is CASSLAGGHYEQYF. For the CDR3, the DNA is TGTGCCAGCAGTTTAGCAGGGGGGCACTACGAGCAGTACTTC. The chain carries TRBV12-3 or TRBV12-4 and TRBJ2-7, with D perhaps matching TRBD1 or TRBD2 (6 bases each). The CDR3 totals 14 residues. Trimming cost V 0 bases and J 3 bases, with 9 bases left between them.

The chain is built from TRBV7-9 and TRBJ1-1, with TRBD1 matching over 7 bases. The junction had 9 bases not matched to a gene; V was cut back by 7 bases and J by 1 base. Germline CDR1 reads SEHNR; CDR2 reads FQNEAQ (reference sequence). The CDR3 contains 15 residues. The CDR3 DNA sequence: TGTGCCAGCATCCTAGGGGGCGGAAGGAACACTGAAGCTTTCTTT. It codes for CASILGGGRNTEAFF.

The genes are TRBV4-1 and TRBJ1-4; no definite D call. The V end was cut by 5 bases, the J end by 8 bases, with 15 bases between. In germline, CDR1 is MGHRA, CDR2 YSYEKL. This CDR3 comprises 14 residues. DNA of the CDR3: TGCGCCAGCAGCGCCGGGATATCGGGGGAAAAACTGTTTTTT. Encoded protein: CASSAGISGEKLFF.

This clonotype was detected ten times or more. The chain carries TRBV5-1 and TRBJ1-1; 11 nucleotides line up with TRBD1. V was pared by 0 bases and J by 4 bases, with 2 bases of the junction left unmatched. Germline CDR1 is SGHRS and CDR2 is YFSETQ. This CDR3 contains 15 residues. CDR3 nucleotide sequence: TGCGCCAGCAGCTTGGAAGGGACAGGGGGCACTGAAGCTTTCTTT. Translation gives CASSLEGTGGTEAFF.